This T cell receptor (beta chain) was sequenced during a study of cytomegalovirus exposure and HLA in healthy donors. Broader study findings: According to reports, the classifier identified cytomegalovirus status with high specificity and sensitivity.

The protocol was immunoSEQ multiplex PCR, while the TCRdb copy is restricted to in-frame clones and leaves out a portion. The table records approximately 190,000 clones, 75% to 85% of them present only once. The CDR3 runs 15 residues. Germline V gene sequence: CDR1 MNHEY, CDR2 SVGAGI. Trimming left V 7 bases short and J 4 bases short, with 19 bases between. Comments on this clone: Antigen unknown.

This clonotype was obtained from a woman aged 25 to 39 in good health and CMV-seropositive. This chain links TRBV6-5 with TRBJ1-1; D remains unclear. Material for sequencing was PBMCs. CDR3: CASTSGRRVGTEAFF. The DNA for the CDR3 is TGTGCCAGCACCTCGGGCCGGCGGGTTGGCACTGAAGCTTTCTTT.